Given below is one TCR beta chain in context. In the authors' workflow: Amplification of reference gene primers provided the estimated nucleated cell counts. Sequencing used immunoSEQ multiplex PCR; TCRdb keeps in-frame clones, though not all of them. The DNA gave D and trimming, while V, J and clone size come from that table. The sample gives a few hundred thousand clones, 70% to 90% of which show up once; 0.9% to 1.5% is in the top ten. The data are from a study of blood T cell repertoires in COVID-19. Between the trimmed V and J ends, which lost 5 bases and 7 bases, there was a span of 17 bases. The germline gives CDR1 SGHTA, CDR2 FQGNSA. The CDR3 totals 15 residues.

The rearrangement links TRBV7-2 to TRBJ1-4, with TRBD1 as a possible D gene (6 bases). The sequence derives from a woman aged 18-29 years who had recovered from COVID-19. The specimen was PBMCs or T cells enriched from blood (not recorded which). As DNA, the CDR3 is TGTGCCAGCAGCCCCTCCCCAGGGGACATTGAAAAACTGTTTTTT. Translating gives CASSPSPGDIEKLFF.